Listed below are T cell receptor beta chains from one sample, sequenced in a study of blood T cell repertoires in COVID-19. Sequencing used immunoSEQ multiplex PCR; TCRdb keeps in-frame clones, though not all of them. This table holds a few hundred thousand clones, about 90% found once. The source material was PBMCs or T cells enriched from blood (not recorded which). Receptors were obtained from a woman aged 55-75 years who had recovered from COVID-19. Both conserved end residues are part of each CDR3. A D gene is named only where the DNA matches it firmly. The size entry is marked missing in some rows and otherwise reads once, few, many or a size class.

D gene | J gene | clone size | V gene | CDR3 protein | CDR3 DNA
TRBD1 | TRBJ2-7 | NA | TRBV3-1/TRBV3-2 | CASSQEGDRGQYF | TGTGCCAGCAGCCAAGAAGGGGACAGGGGGCAGTACTTC
TRBD1 | TRBJ1-1 | NA | TRBV5-5 | CASRDRALNTEAFF | TGTGCCAGCCGCGACAGGGCACTAAACACTGAAGCTTTCTTT
NA | TRBJ2-5 | NA | TRBV7-3 | CASSARPGSTETQYF | TGTGCCAGCAGCGCTCGACCGGGAAGTACGGAGACCCAGTACTTC
NA | TRBJ2-3 | NA | TRBV29-1 | CSVGRDTQYF | TGCAGCGTTGGCAGAGATACGCAGTATTTT
TRBD1 | TRBJ2-5 | NA | TRBV28 | CASRTVMKAGTGGKETQYF | TGTGCCAGCAGAACCGTAATGAAAGCCGGGACAGGGGGGAAAGAGACCCAGTACTTC
NA | TRBJ2-2 | NA | TRBV2 | CASSVLRGNTGELFF | TGTGCCAGCAGTGTGTTACGGGGGAACACCGGGGAGCTGTTTTTT
TRBD1 | TRBJ1-6 | once | TRBV3-1/TRBV3-2 | CASSRGQDNSPLHF | TGTGCCAGCAGCCGGGGACAGGATAATTCACCCCTCCACTTT
TRBD2 | TRBJ2-7 | NA | TRBV7-9 | CASSHGGATYEQYF | TGTGCCAGCAGCCACGGGGGGGCTACTTACGAGCAGTACTTC
NA | TRBJ1-6 | NA | TRBV28 | CASSLFDTTNSPLHF | TGTGCCAGCAGTTTATTCGACACGACTAATTCACCCCTCCACTTT
NA | TRBJ2-2 | NA | TRBV4-2 | CASSQDLRRGESGELFF | TGTGCCAGCAGCCAAGATTTACGGAGGGGCGAATCCGGGGAGCTGTTTTTT
NA | TRBJ2-7 | NA | TRBV2 | CAGRDNRYEQYF | TGTGCCGGCCGGGACAACCGCTACGAGCAGTACTTC
NA | TRBJ2-3 | NA | TRBV7-9 | CASSLGQSTDTQYF | TGTGCCAGCAGCTTAGGTCAAAGCACAGATACGCAGTATTTT
TRBD2 | TRBJ2-3 | NA | TRBV10-3 | CAISERGGLASGDTQYF | TGTGCCATCAGTGAGAGAGGGGGACTAGCGAGCGGGGATACGCAGTATTTT
NA | TRBJ2-5 | NA | TRBV6-5 | CAISSARGTETQYF | TGTGCCATCTCCTCGGCCCGGGGAACAGAGACCCAGTACTTC
NA | TRBJ2-6 | many | TRBV5-1 | CASRDSSGANVLTF | TGCGCCAGCAGGGACAGCTCTGGGGCCAACGTCCTGACTTTC
TRBD2 | TRBJ2-5 | NA | TRBV7-3 | CASSFGTSEQETQYF | TGTGCCAGCAGCTTCGGGACTAGCGAACAAGAGACCCAGTACTTC
NA | TRBJ1-2 | NA | TRBV5-1 | CASSLDRNYGYTF | TGCGCCAGCAGCTTGGACAGAAACTATGGCTACACCTTC
TRBD1 | TRBJ1-6 | NA | TRBV24-1 | CATSDLRGQGENSPLHF | TGTGCCACCAGTGATTTGCGGGGACAGGGGGAAAATTCACCCCTCCACTTT
TRBD2 | TRBJ2-3 | NA | TRBV5-6 | CASRFGGRKADTQYF | TGTGCCAGCAGGTTTGGCGGGAGGAAGGCAGATACGCAGTATTTT
NA | TRBJ2-3 | NA | TRBV5-1 | CASSPSPPSRLTDTQYF | TGCGCCAGCAGCCCTTCCCCCCCTAGCCGACTTACAGATACGCAGTATTTT
NA | TRBJ2-2 | NA | TRBV4-1 | CASSQVGQGWTGELFF | TGCGCCAGCAGCCAAGTGGGGCAGGGGTGGACCGGGGAGCTGTTTTTT
NA | TRBJ2-3 | NA | TRBV23-1 | CASSFRDTQYF | TGCGCCAGCAGCTTTAGAGATACGCAGTATTTT
TRBD2 | TRBJ2-3 | few | TRBV4-2 | CASSQHRLAGGADTQYF | TGTGCCAGCAGCCAACATAGACTAGCGGGGGGCGCAGATACGCAGTATTTT
TRBD1 | TRBJ1-5 | NA | TRBV6-5 | CASRKDRGNDQPQHF | TGTGCCAGCAGGAAAGACAGGGGCAACGATCAGCCCCAGCATTTT
NA | TRBJ2-1 | NA | TRBV10-1 | CASSVSGNNEQFF | TGCGCCAGCAGTGTTTCGGGGAACAATGAGCAGTTCTTC
TRBD2 | TRBJ2-3 | NA | TRBV24-1 | CATSDFLAGGEDTQYF | TGTGCCACCAGTGATTTCCTGGCGGGAGGGGAAGATACGCAGTATTTT
NA | TRBJ1-1 | once | TRBV5-4 | CASSLTGSQRAFF | TGTGCCAGCAGCTTGACCGGGTCCCAGCGGGCTTTCTTT
NA | TRBJ2-5 | once | TRBV24-1 | CATSDSGLYLEGTQYF | TGTGCCACCAGTGACTCGGGACTCTACTTAGAAGGGACCCAGTACTTC
NA | TRBJ2-1 | NA | TRBV18 | CASSPPMGTIYNEQFF | TGTGCCAGCTCACCACCAATGGGGACAATCTACAATGAGCAGTTCTTC
NA | TRBJ1-4 | NA | TRBV2 | CASMREPTNEKLFF | TGTGCCAGCATGCGAGAACCAACTAATGAAAAACTGTTTTTT
NA | TRBJ1-3 | NA | TRBV6-6 | CASTIGLSGNTIYF | TGTGCCAGCACCATCGGACTCTCTGGAAACACCATATATTTT
NA | TRBJ1-2 | NA | TRBV3-1/TRBV3-2 | CASSPRQFTNYGYTF | TGTGCCAGCAGCCCGCGACAGTTTACTAACTATGGCTACACCTTC
TRBD1 | TRBJ1-5 | NA | TRBV30 | CAWTGQSNQPQHF | TGTGCCTGGACGGGACAGAGCAATCAGCCCCAGCATTTT
NA | TRBJ2-7 | few | TRBV10-2 | CASSDEPAGEQYF | TGCGCCAGCAGTGATGAGCCTGCGGGAGAGCAGTACTTC
TRBD1 | TRBJ1-1 | NA | TRBV7-2 | CASSRTGVTEAFF | TGTGCCAGCAGCCGGACAGGGGTTACTGAAGCTTTCTTT
NA | TRBJ2-3 | NA | TRBV2 | CASKRESGVTDTQYF | TGTGCCAGCAAGAGGGAGTCAGGTGTCACAGATACGCAGTATTTT
TRBD2 | TRBJ2-7 | NA | TRBV10-2 | CASSVSLAGGPIEQYF | TGCGCCAGCAGTGTTTCGCTAGCGGGGGGGCCGATCGAGCAGTACTTC
NA | TRBJ2-7 | NA | TRBV24-1 | CATSDSSDSLVYEQYF | TGTGCCACCAGTGATTCCTCGGACAGTCTGGTCTACGAGCAGTACTTC
NA | TRBJ2-2 | NA | TRBV13 | CASSLSLERLNTGELFF | TGTGCCAGCAGCTTAAGCTTAGAGCGGCTTAACACCGGGGAGCTGTTTTTT
TRBD1 | TRBJ2-7 | NA | TRBV5-1 | CASSSAGTGANEQYF | TGCGCCAGCAGCTCCGCCGGGACAGGGGCTAACGAGCAGTACTTC
TRBD2 | TRBJ2-3 | NA | TRBV9 | CASSEGLAGGGTQYF | TGTGCCAGCAGCGAGGGACTAGCGGGGGGCGGTACGCAGTATTTT
NA | TRBJ2-2 | NA | TRBV5-1 | CASSFNWNTGELFF | TGCGCCAGCAGCTTTAACTGGAACACCGGGGAGCTGTTTTTT
NA | TRBJ1-1 | NA | TRBV5-1 | CASSPGQETEAFF | TGCGCCAGCAGCCCGGGTCAAGAGACTGAAGCTTTCTTT
TRBD1 | TRBJ2-7 | NA | TRBV2 | CASSSGRTGGEQYF | TGTGCCAGCTCGAGTGGTCGGACAGGGGGGGAGCAGTACTTC
NA | TRBJ2-2 | NA | TRBV6-5 | CASSTLNTGELFF | TGTGCCAGCAGTACGCTAAACACCGGGGAGCTGTTTTTT
NA | TRBJ2-5 | NA | TRBV28 | CASSLFAGETQYF | TGTGCCAGCAGTTTATTTGCGGGGGAGACCCAGTACTTC
TRBD2 | TRBJ2-2 | NA | TRBV5-1 | CASRPLAGVPEGELFF | TGCGCCAGCAGACCTCTCGCGGGGGTCCCTGAGGGGGAGCTGTTTTTT
TRBD1 | TRBJ1-1 | NA | TRBV6-5 | CASSSRQGSAFF | TGTGCCAGCAGTTCAAGACAGGGTTCGGCTTTCTTT